The 17 T cell receptor beta chains presented below share a single source sample, sequenced in a study of blood T cell repertoires in COVID-19. Generated by immunoSEQ multiplex PCR, the TCRdb table keeps only in-frame clones and is missing some. Of 170,000 or so clones detected, approximately 90% appear once; the ten largest clones hold approximately 2%. The sequencing sample was made of peripheral blood. The receptors here all came from a man between 18 and 29 years old who had recovered from COVID-19.

The rearrangement links TRBV9 to TRBJ1-1, with 7 bases aligning to TRBD1. The ends lost 4 bases at V and 7 bases at J; junction bases unmatched: 10. The CDR3 runs 14 residues. The germline V gene has CDR1 SGDLS and CDR2 YYNGEE. The CDR3 DNA is TGTGCCAGCAGCCCAAACCAGGGGGTCGGTGAAGCTTTCTTT. It is translated as CASSPNQGVGEAFF.

The CDR3 nucleotides read TGTGCCTGGAGTGTCCAGTCTGGGACAGGCAATGAGCAGTTCTTC. Amino acid sequence: CAWSVQSGTGNEQFF. J is TRBJ2-1 and V is TRBV30, with TRBD1 matching over 8 bases. The V gene end was trimmed by 0 bases and the J gene end by 6 bases; junction bases not matched to a gene: 7. The CDR3 sequence is 15 residues long. CDR1 is GTSNPN and CDR2 is SVGIG in the germline V gene (reference sequence).

The CDR3 reads CASSLQGPYEQYF. The DNA for the CDR3 is TGTGCCAGCAGCTTGCAGGGCCCCTACGAGCAGTACTTC. V and J are TRBV5-4 and TRBJ2-7, with D maybe TRBD1 (5 bases). With 1 base removed from V and 2 bases from J, the gap between germline ends came to 7 bases. The CDR3 runs to 13 residues. CDR1 and CDR2 from the germline V gene are SGHNT and YYREEE (reference sequence).

The V and J genes are TRBV5-4 and TRBJ2-1; 9 nucleotides match TRBD2. V gave up 0 bases and J gave up 2 bases; unmatched junction bases: 6. CDR1 is SGHNT, CDR2 YYREEE, per germline (reference sequence). This CDR3 is 17 amino acids long. The CDR3 DNA is TGTGCCAGCAGCTTGGTAACTAGGACTAGCGCCTACAATGAGCAGTTCTTC. Protein sequence: CASSLVTRTSAYNEQFF.

The chain employs TRBV5-4 and TRBJ2-3; 12 positions agree with TRBD2. This CDR3 has 16 residues. CDR1 SGHNT and CDR2 YYREEE come from the germline V gene (reference sequence). V lost 2 bases to trimming and J lost 4 bases; unmatched junction nucleotides: 5. CDR3 residues: CASSLSSGRVADTQYF. The CDR3 coding sequence is TGTGCCAGCAGCTTATCTAGCGGGAGGGTCGCAGATACGCAGTATTTT.

V usage is TRBV28 and J usage is TRBJ1-3; tentatively, D is TRBD1 (6 bases). Germline CDR1 MDHEN, CDR2 SYDVKM. The CDR3 consists of 15 residues. V lost 6 bases and J 0 bases, leaving 12 bases between the germline ends. Written as DNA, the CDR3 is TGTGCCAGCAGGACCGGACAGCTCTCTGGAAACACCATATATTTT. Amino acid sequence: CASRTGQLSGNTIYF.

V usage is TRBV7-2 and J usage is TRBJ2-7; the match to TRBD1 covers 8 bases. The V segment lost 0 bases and the J segment 5 bases; nucleotides outside the gene matches: 6. From germline, CDR1 is SGHTA and CDR2 FQGNSA. The CDR3 consists of 15 residues. In nucleotides, the CDR3 is TGTGCCAGCAGCTTAGCCGGGACAGGTTTCCACGAGCAGTACTTC. Translation gives CASSLAGTGFHEQYF. Full variable domain (missing parts from reference TRBV7-2 and TRBJ2-7): GAGVSQSPSNKVTEKGKDVELRCDPISGHTALYWYRQSLGQGLEFLIYFQGNSAPDKSGLPSDRFSAERTGGSVSTLTIQRTQQEDSAVYLCASSLAGTGFHEQYFGPGTRLTVT.

The chain joins TRBV21-1 to TRBJ1-6; the table's D call of TRBD1 was not tested on the DNA. TRBV21-1 is annotated as a pseudogene. The CDR3 loop spans 17 amino acids. CDR3 protein: CASSPPTRCTGRSPLHF. Written as DNA, the CDR3 is TGTGCCAGCAGCCCGCCAACCCGATGTACAGGGCGCTCACCCCTCCACTTT.

Only one count was recorded for this clone. This chain links TRBV4-2 with TRBJ2-7; the match to TRBD1 covers 7 bases. This CDR3 has 18 amino acids. J gave up 1 base and V 0 bases, and 12 bases lay outside the gene matches. Germline V gives CDR1 LGHNA, CDR2 YNFKEQ. The CDR3 DNA reads as TGTGCCAGCAGCCAAGAAGGGGAATGGGACAGCCCTTCCTACGAGCAGTACTTC. Translating it yields CASSQEGEWDSPSYEQYF.

The rearrangement uses TRBV5-1 and TRBJ2-3; TRBD2 matches 8 bases. The length of the CDR3 is 15 residues. Trimming cost V 1 base and J 1 base; bases outside gene matches: 2. Germline CDR1 and CDR2: SGHRS and YFSETQ. This CDR3 is CASSLTGGRTDTQYF. CDR3 sequence (DNA): TGCGCCAGCAGCTTGACGGGAGGGCGCACAGATACGCAGTATTTT.

This chain connects TRBV7-9 to TRBJ2-1; TRBD2 is a possible D gene (5 bases). The ends were cut back, 5 bases at V and 9 bases at J, with 17 bases in the middle. CDR3 size: 14 residues. Germline V gene data show CDR1 as SEHNR and CDR2 as FQNEAQ (reference sequence). CDR3 protein: CASSPPDWRVEQFF. CDR3 nucleotide sequence: TGTGCCAGCAGCCCCCCGGACTGGCGGGTTGAGCAGTTCTTC.

The CDR3, as DNA: TGTGCCAGCAGCAAACGGAATAGCGGGTGCCCCTACGAGCAGTACTTC. Translated: CASSKRNSGCPYEQYF. The rearrangement uses TRBV21-1 and TRBJ2-7; the table's D call TRBD2 went unverified against the DNA. TRBV21-1 is a recognized pseudogene. The CDR3 runs 16 residues.

This chain connects TRBV5-3 to TRBJ2-6; a weak D match, TRBD2 (5 bases). TRBV5-3 is an ORF, with its function uncertain. CDR3 size: 18 residues. V lost 3 bases, J lost 0 bases, and 16 bases lay in between. The CDR3 DNA sequence: TGTGCCAGAAGCTCACAACTACGCGGGCGCTCTGGGGCCAACGTCCTGACTTTC. Residues: CARSSQLRGRSGANVLTF.

The rearrangement joins TRBV27 to TRBJ2-1; TRBD2 matches at 9 bases. Trimming removed 7 bases from V and 0 bases from J; junction bases left unmatched: 13. The length of the CDR3 is 18 residues. Germline V gives CDR1 MNHEY, CDR2 SMNVEV (reference sequence). The CDR3 here is CASNPQASGISSYNEQFF. The CDR3 DNA sequence: TGTGCCAGCAACCCCCAGGCTAGCGGGATAAGCTCCTACAATGAGCAGTTCTTC.

The chain combines TRBV18 with TRBJ2-7, with TRBD1 matching over 7 bases. Germline V CDR1 and CDR2: KGHSH, LQKENI. CDR3 length: 15 amino acids. Trimming cost V 3 bases and J 2 bases; bases outside gene matches: 7. CDR3 bases: TGTGCCAGCTCACCCTCCGGGACAGCTACCTACGAGCAGTACTTC. Amino acid sequence: CASSPSGTATYEQYF.

The rearrangement joins TRBV2 to TRBJ1-4; D remains ambiguous. The CDR3 spans 15 residues. The V end lost 5 bases, the J end lost 4 bases, and 14 bases lay between the germline ends. Germline CDR1 SNHLY, CDR2 FYNNEI. The CDR3 loop is CASSPTSGVNEKLFF. CDR3 DNA sequence: TGTGCCAGCAGTCCAACATCCGGGGTTAATGAAAAACTGTTTTTT.

The chain is built from TRBV4-1 and TRBJ2-1; 7 nucleotides agree with TRBD2. The length of the CDR3 is 13 residues. V trimming: 6 bases; J trimming: 12 bases; junction bases outside the gene matches: 11. The V gene's germline CDR1 is MGHRA and CDR2 YSYEKL. CDR3 protein: CASSPDVGRRQFF. The CDR3, as DNA: TGCGCCAGCAGTCCTGACGTCGGGAGGAGGCAGTTCTTC.